The source of this TCR beta chain is a study of T-cell reconstitution after alpha-beta-depleted transplantation in children. Study-wide results and caveats: Diversity and T-cell counts at one year after transplant derived mostly from new T cells. Several patients had high TCRbeta diversity at day 60; it came from surviving recipient T cells and thymic progenitors. Reportedly, roughly two months post-transplant, alpha-beta T cells arose from several hundred expanded graft clones.

This clonotype was detected ten times or more. No antigen is known for it. J gave up 0 bases and V 4 bases, and 6 bases lay outside the gene matches. Per the germline V gene, CDR1 is MNHEY and CDR2 is SMNVEV (reference sequence). This CDR3 region has 16 residues. Unique molecular identifiers were incorporated into the prepared TCRbeta library. TCRdb reprocessed the PCR reads via MiXCR and lists one record per CDR3 protein. The data hold about 300,000 distinct CDR3 sequences, with around 10% observed a single time. Sequencing used PBMCs, obtained before TCRalphabeta/CD19-depleted stem cell transplant. The rearrangement uses TRBV27 and TRBJ2-4, with 7 bases matching TRBD1. This TCR was recovered from a boy younger than two with acute myeloid leukemia, due to receive a stem cell transplant. DNA for the CDR3: TGTGCCAGCAGTTGGGGGACAGCTCTAGCCAAAAACATTCAGTACTTC. Translated, it gives CASSWGTALAKNIQYF.